These 15 T cell receptor beta chains share one sample of origin, sequenced in a study of blood T cell repertoires in COVID-19. The repertoire was sequenced with immunoSEQ multiplex PCR; TCRdb's copy has only in-frame clones and lacks some. The sample has 180,000 or so clones, 70% to 90% seen once. The sequenced sample was peripheral blood. Receptors were obtained from a human donor with active or convalescent COVID-19. The donor label of this sample is uncertain.

The rearrangement uses TRBV28 and TRBJ1-2; maybe TRBD1 (6 bases). The CDR3 runs 14 residues. CDR1 is MDHEN and CDR2 is SYDVKM in the germline V gene. V shed 3 bases and J shed 3 bases, with 11 bases lying between them. In DNA form, the CDR3 reads TGTGCCAGCAGTTTGGGGGCGGTTGACTATGGCTACACCTTC. Amino acid sequence: CASSLGAVDYGYTF.

This chain uses TRBV28 with TRBJ1-2; 8 bases line up with TRBD1. The CDR3 spans 14 residues. The ends lost 6 bases at V and 5 bases at J; junction bases unmatched: 8. From germline, CDR1 is MDHEN and CDR2 SYDVKM. For the CDR3, the DNA is TGTGCCAGCAGCGCCCGGACAGGGAGGTATGGCTACACCTTC. This encodes CASSARTGRYGYTF.

The chain joins TRBV6-5 to TRBJ2-2, with a tentative D call TRBD2 (6 bases). Germline V CDR1 and CDR2: MNHEY, SVGAGI. V shed 11 bases and J shed 0 bases, with 13 bases lying between them. The length of the CDR3 is 14 residues. The CDR3 here is CAGTDTANTGELFF. The CDR3 coding sequence is TGTGCCGGGACTGACACAGCGAACACCGGGGAGCTGTTTTTT.

This sequence joins TRBV7-6 and TRBJ2-7, with 8 bases matching TRBD2. Germline loops: CDR1 SGHVS, CDR2 FNYEAQ. Trimming at V came to 2 bases and at J to 2 bases, leaving 5 bases not matched to a gene. The CDR3 totals 15 residues. CDR3 sequence reads: CASSLFGRGAYEQYF. For the CDR3, the DNA is TGTGCCAGCAGCTTATTCGGGAGGGGAGCCTACGAGCAGTACTTC.

The chain combines TRBV3-1 (or the pseudogene TRBV3-2) with TRBJ2-5, with a tentative D call TRBD1 (5 bases). Germline V lookup: CDR1 LGHDT, CDR2 YNNKEL (reference sequence). This CDR3 has 13 amino acids. Deletions cut 3 bases from V and 5 bases from J, with 10 bases between. CDR3 region: CASSQSRVETQYF. CDR3 coding DNA: TGTGCCAGCAGCCAGTCCAGGGTGGAGACCCAGTACTTC.

The rearrangement uses TRBV20-1 and TRBJ2-1; 9 bases fit TRBD2. Germline CDR1 and CDR2: DFQATT and SNEGSKA (reference sequence). The CDR3 spans 11 residues. Trimming cost V 5 bases and J 12 bases; bases outside gene matches: 5. The CDR3 region is CSASPAGGQFF. For the CDR3, the DNA is TGCAGTGCTTCGCCAGCGGGAGGGCAGTTCTTC.

This clone was found a few times. This rearrangement joins TRBV5-1 to TRBJ1-2; D not certain. CDR1 is SGHRS and CDR2 is YFSETQ in the germline V gene. There are 16 residues in the CDR3. The V end lost 4 bases, the J end lost 6 bases, and 22 bases lay between the germline ends. The CDR3 protein is CASSPEGLSLLHGYTF. Here the CDR3 DNA reads TGCGCCAGCAGCCCGGAGGGTCTTTCATTGCTGCATGGCTACACCTTC.

This clone appeared many times. This rearrangement joins TRBV4-3 to TRBJ1-3, with D hard to call. The ends were cut back, 0 bases at V and 4 bases at J, with 7 bases in the middle. This CDR3 has 14 residues. In germline, CDR1 is LGHNA, CDR2 YSLEER. This CDR3 reads CASSQDLLGNTIYF. DNA for the CDR3: TGCGCCAGCAGCCAAGATCTACTGGGAAACACCATATATTTT.

J is TRBJ2-6 and V is TRBV5-1, with a tentative D call TRBD2 (6 bases). The CDR3 covers 15 residues. Per the germline V gene, CDR1 is SGHRS and CDR2 is YFSETQ. V gave up 4 bases and J gave up 0 bases, with 8 bases separating them. Here the CDR3 reads CASSGGYSGANVLTF. CDR3 nucleotide sequence: TGCGCCAGCAGCGGGGGGTACTCTGGGGCCAACGTCCTGACTTTC.

V and J are TRBV10-3 and TRBJ2-3; 8 bases fit TRBD2. Per the germline V gene, CDR1 is ENHRY and CDR2 is SYGVKD. J gave up 0 bases and V 3 bases, and 5 bases lay outside the gene matches. CDR3 length: 16 amino acids. The CDR3 DNA is TGTGCCATCAGTGATCCGCTAGCGGGCAGCACAGATACGCAGTATTTT. Translating it yields CAISDPLAGSTDTQYF.

The chain links TRBV28 to TRBJ2-4; D remains unclear. There are 15 residues in the CDR3. Looked up from germline, CDR1 is MDHEN and CDR2 is SYDVKM. Between the trimmed V and J ends, which lost 4 bases and 0 bases, there was a span of 10 bases. The DNA of the CDR3 is TGTGCCAGCAGTTCCGTATTCTTAGCCAAAAACATTCAGTACTTC. Protein sequence: CASSSVFLAKNIQYF.

The J gene is TRBJ2-3, the V gene TRBV6-6; no definite D call. Trimming removed 7 bases from V and 3 bases from J, with 11 bases in between. Germline V gene sequence: CDR1 MNHNY, CDR2 SVGAGI (reference sequence). The length of the CDR3 is 13 residues. CDR3 in amino acids: CASTVDRTDTQYF. The CDR3 DNA sequence: TGTGCCAGCACGGTAGATCGGACAGATACGCAGTATTTT.

The chain has TRBV10-3 and TRBJ2-7; D perhaps matches TRBD1 (5 bases). Germline-derived CDR1 and CDR2 are ENHRY and SYGVKD. This CDR3 region has 16 residues. Between the trimmed V and J ends, which lost 0 bases and 2 bases, there was a span of 14 bases. The CDR3 loop is CAISESATGRAYEQYF. CDR3 DNA: TGTGCCATCAGTGAGTCGGCGACGGGCAGGGCCTACGAGCAGTACTTC.

The chain has TRBV10-3 and TRBJ2-3; possibly TRBD1 for D (6 bases). The CDR3 loop spans 16 amino acids. Trimming removed 7 bases at V and 8 bases at J, with 25 bases between. Germline V gene lookup returns CDR1 ENHRY and CDR2 SYGVKD. The CDR3, as DNA: TGTGCCATCACTGGGGGTTTGTCAAGGGACAAGGGTACGCAGTATTTT. Its translation is CAITGGLSRDKGTQYF.

The chain has TRBV5-5 and TRBJ2-2; TRBD2 agrees at 12 bases. V shed 1 base and J 7 bases; nucleotides not matched to a gene: 8. Germline V CDR1 and CDR2: SGHKS, YYEKEE (reference sequence). CDR3 length: 17 amino acids. CDR3 sequence (DNA): TGTGCCAGCAGCTTGTTACTAGCGGGGGGAGCTGGCGGGGAGCTGTTTTTT. Translated, it gives CASSLLLAGGAGGELFF. The entire variable domain, with the rest obtained from reference TRBV5-5 and TRBJ2-2, is as follows: DAGVTQSPTHLIKTRGQQVTLRCSPISGHKSVSWYQQVLGQGPQFIFQYYEKEERGRGNFPDRFSARQFPNYSSELNVNALLLGDSALYLCASSLLLAGGAGGELFFGEGSRLTVL.